Below, 17 T cell receptor beta chains from the same sample are listed, as sequenced in a study of shared clonotypes between healthy human individuals. This table comes from immunoSEQ multiplex PCR, and its TCRdb copy is limited to in-frame clones, with some not included. The top ten clones hold 0.36% of a sample with roughly 2,500,000 clones, roughly 93% of them seen once. The sample was naive CD4+ T cells from PBMCs. As for subset: CD45RA+ positively selected. All receptors derive from a man aged 18 to 30 in good health. Some clones in this sample may be carry-over from other donors' samples.

This chain connects TRBV28 to TRBJ1-1; tentatively, D is TRBD1 (6 bases). The CDR3 runs to 15 residues. In germline, CDR1 is MDHEN, CDR2 SYDVKM. V gave up 4 bases and J gave up 8 bases, with 20 bases separating them. The CDR3 is CASSSRFGGPVEAFF. The CDR3 bases are TGTGCCAGCAGTTCCCGGTTTGGGGGCCCGGTGGAAGCTTTCTTT.

J is TRBJ2-5 and V is TRBV11-3; TRBD2 is a possible D gene (6 bases). V lost 1 base to trimming and J lost 5 bases, with 11 bases between them. Germline values: CDR1 SGHNT, CDR2 YENEEA. This CDR3 has 14 amino acids. The CDR3 sequence: CASSLGLGEETQYF. The CDR3 coding sequence is TGTGCCAGCAGCTTAGGACTAGGCGAGGAGACCCAGTACTTC.

Concerning this clone: The same CDR3 arises from other DNA sequences in this sample as well. V usage is TRBV28 and J usage is TRBJ1-2; 7 bases are a match to TRBD1. This CDR3 contains 13 residues. Germline CDR1 MDHEN, CDR2 SYDVKM. V shed 3 bases and J 3 bases; nucleotides not matched to a gene: 1. The CDR3 DNA sequence: TGTGCCAGCAGTTTGGGGACAGACTATGGCTACACCTTC. This codes for CASSLGTDYGYTF.

The V and J genes are TRBV4-3 and TRBJ1-1; maybe TRBD1 (5 bases). The V gene lost 3 bases and the J gene lost 4 bases, with 9 bases spanning the gap. CDR3 length: 13 amino acids. Germline assignment: CDR1 LGHNA and CDR2 YSLEER. The CDR3 coding sequence is TGCGCCAGCAGCCAGGCCAGGGTCACTGAAGCTTTCTTT. Translating it yields CASSQARVTEAFF.

The genes are TRBV6-6 and TRBJ1-3; D perhaps matches TRBD1 (5 bases). Germline V gives CDR1 MNHNY, CDR2 SVGAGI (reference sequence). Trimming shortened V by 2 bases and J by 0 bases, and 8 bases separated the two germline ends. The CDR3 sequence is 15 residues long. The CDR3 region has the DNA TGTGCCAGCAGTTACGACAGAACCTCTGGAAACACCATATATTTT. Translating gives CASSYDRTSGNTIYF.

J is TRBJ2-7 and V is TRBV27; possibly TRBD2 for D (5 bases). There are 14 residues in the CDR3. The V gene's germline CDR1 is MNHEY and CDR2 SMNVEV (reference sequence). V was pared by 1 base and J by 5 bases, with 12 bases between. CDR3 sequence: CASSLWVSGHEQYF. The CDR3 region has the DNA TGTGCCAGCAGTTTATGGGTCAGCGGCCACGAGCAGTACTTC.

V is TRBV5-1 and J is TRBJ2-1; 8 bases are shared with TRBD2. This CDR3 region has 19 residues. The ends lost 1 base at V and 1 base at J; junction bases unmatched: 13. Germline loops: CDR1 SGHRS, CDR2 YFSETQ. Here the CDR3 reads CASSLSGSPKMESYNEQFF. CDR3 DNA sequence: TGCGCCAGCAGCTTGAGCGGGAGCCCTAAGATGGAGTCCTACAATGAGCAGTTCTTC.

The J gene is TRBJ1-1, the V gene TRBV7-9; TRBD1 might be the D (6 bases). Germline CDR1 is SEHNR and CDR2 is FQNEAQ (reference sequence). V was cut by 3 bases and J by 6 bases, with 11 bases left in between. The CDR3 runs 13 residues. The CDR3 coding sequence is TGTGCCAGCAGCTTCTCAGGGGAGGCTGAAGCTTTCTTT. Translation: CASSFSGEAEAFF. Full variable domain (missing parts from reference TRBV7-9 and TRBJ1-1): DTGVSQNPRHKITKRGQNVTFRCDPISEHNRLYWYRQTLGQGPEFLTYFQNEAQLEKSRLLSDRFSAERPKGSFSTLEIQRTEQGDSAMYLCASSFSGEAEAFFGQGTRLTVV.

The chain employs TRBV5-8 and TRBJ2-5; possible D gene TRBD1, 5 bases. CDR3 length: 13 residues. Germline V lookup: CDR1 SGHTS, CDR2 YDEGEE. V lost 2 bases, J lost 5 bases, and 10 bases lay in between. CDR3 coding DNA: TGTGCCAGCAGCTTCGACAGCCGGGAGACCCAGTACTTC. Protein: CASSFDSRETQYF.

Here the CDR3 reads CASRLAGGFEQYF. CDR3 DNA sequence: TGTGCCAGCAGGCTGGCGGGGGGCTTCGAGCAGTACTTC. The V call is TRBV11-2, the J call TRBJ2-7, with TRBD2 matching over 8 bases. In germline, CDR1 is SGHAT, CDR2 FQNNGV. The CDR3 has 13 amino acids. J gave up 6 bases and V 6 bases, and 7 bases lay outside the gene matches. The whole variable domain, filled in from reference TRBV11-2 and TRBJ2-7, reads EAGVAQSPRYKIIEKRQSVAFWCNPISGHATLYWYQQILGQGPKLLIQFQNNGVVDDSQLPKDRFSAERLKGVDSTLKIQPAKLEDSAVYLCASRLAGGFEQYFGPGTRLTVT.

The rearrangement links TRBV7-9 to TRBJ1-2; D remains ambiguous. The germline CDR1 and CDR2 sequences are SEHNR and FQNEAQ (reference sequence). Trimming removed 0 bases at V and 4 bases at J, with 9 bases between. The CDR3 sequence is 14 residues long. The CDR3 nucleotides are TGTGCCAGCAGCTTAGCAGAGCGCCCCTATGGCTACACCTTC. It encodes CASSLAERPYGYTF.

The chain uses TRBV19 and TRBJ2-7, with TRBD1 matching 7 bases. The CDR3 loop spans 14 amino acids. V shed 5 bases, J shed 0 bases, and the junction held 4 bases outside the gene matches. Germline-derived CDR1 and CDR2 are LNHDA and SQIVND (reference sequence). This CDR3 reads CASSGQASSYEQYF. CDR3 nucleotides: TGTGCCAGTAGTGGACAGGCGAGCTCCTACGAGCAGTACTTC.

The chain employs TRBV19 and TRBJ1-5; TRBD1 is a possible D gene (6 bases). V was shortened by 3 bases and J by 3 bases, with 9 bases between the two germline ends. This CDR3 is 14 amino acids long. CDR1 and CDR2 from the germline V gene are LNHDA and SQIVND (reference sequence). The CDR3, as DNA: TGTGCCAGTAGTATGAGACAGGACAATCAGCCCCAGCATTTT. This encodes CASSMRQDNQPQHF.

J is TRBJ1-5 and V is TRBV2; D gene uncertain. This CDR3 region has 14 residues. Germline loops: CDR1 SNHLY, CDR2 FYNNEI. Trimming took 5 bases from V and 7 from J, leaving 15 bases between them. This chain's CDR3 is CASSWSTSRQPQHF. CDR3 coding DNA: TGTGCCAGCAGTTGGAGCACTTCAAGGCAGCCCCAGCATTTT. Full variable domain (rest looked up from reference TRBV2 and TRBJ1-5): EPEVTQTPSHQVTQMGQEVILRCVPISNHLYFYWYRQILGQKVEFLVSFYNNEISEKSEIFDDQFSVERPDGSNFTLKIRSTKLEDSAMYFCASSWSTSRQPQHFGDGTRLSIL.

A note on this clone: The sample contains more than one DNA sequence encoding this CDR3. This chain uses TRBV7-3 with TRBJ2-3; TRBD2 matches at 7 bases. The V and J ends lost 5 bases and 2 bases, in that order; junction bases with no gene match: 4. CDR1 and CDR2 from the germline V gene are SGHTA and FQGTGA. This CDR3 region has 14 residues. As DNA, the CDR3 is TGTGCCAGCAGCCCCGGGACTAACACAGATACGCAGTATTTT. Encoded protein: CASSPGTNTDTQYF.

The chain recombines TRBV5-1 with TRBJ2-3; D call uncertain. The V end lost 0 bases, the J end lost 6 bases, and 8 bases lay between the germline ends. Germline loops: CDR1 SGHRS, CDR2 YFSETQ. CDR3 size: 13 residues. Here the CDR3 DNA reads TGCGCCAGCAGCTTGGCCAGATGGGATACGCAGTATTTT. As protein: CASSLARWDTQYF.

The chain joins TRBV28 to TRBJ1-2; D remains ambiguous. CDR1 is MDHEN and CDR2 is SYDVKM in the germline V gene. The CDR3 spans 14 residues. Trimming left V 8 bases short and J 2 bases short, with 15 bases between. The CDR3 reads CASLFRGGNYGYTF. The CDR3 coding sequence is TGTGCCAGCCTTTTTCGAGGTGGGAACTATGGCTACACCTTC.